This T cell receptor (beta chain) was captured in a study of blood T cell repertoires in COVID-19. This clone has a handful of counts. The germline gives CDR1 ENHRY, CDR2 SYGVKD. The CDR3 is 14 amino acids. V was trimmed by 8 bases and J by 0 bases, leaving 10 bases between them. Here immunoSEQ multiplex PCR was the method, and the copy in TCRdb shows in-frame clones only, minus some. The sample holds 110,000 to 150,000 clones, 85% to 90% seen once. This chain connects TRBV10-3 to TRBJ2-2; D may be TRBD2 (6 bases). Sequencing input: PBMCs or T cells enriched from blood (not recorded which). The clonotype comes from a man in his sixties who had recovered from COVID-19. CDR3 amino acids: CAIGGDANTGELFF. For the CDR3, the DNA is TGTGCCATCGGAGGGGACGCGAACACCGGGGAGCTGTTTTTT.